This T cell receptor (beta chain) was captured in a study of blood T cell repertoires in COVID-19. Study information: Samples came from the United States, Italy and Spain, spanning acute and convalescent COVID-19. Sample material is recorded as cDNA or gDNA derived from T cells, B-cell-depleted T cells, or PBMCs.

Per the original data handling: It was from reference gene primer amplification that nucleated cell counts were estimated. This table comes from immunoSEQ multiplex PCR, and its TCRdb copy is limited to in-frame clones, with some not included. For V, J and clone size, that table is used; D and trimming come from the DNA. Of 95,000 to 120,000 clones listed, around 85% were seen once; the top ten hold 5% to 6%. The CDR3 runs 17 residues. After removal of 6 bases from V and 5 bases from J, the junction contained 16 bases not matched to a gene. Germline V lookup: CDR1 LNHDA, CDR2 SQIVND (reference sequence).

The gene calls are TRBV19 and TRBJ2-3, with 8 bases fitting TRBD2. The receptor's source is a woman aged 60-70 years with COVID-19, enrolled during active disease. Sequenced: peripheral blood. The chain's CDR3 is CASSTRGGGGLLDTQYF. The DNA for the CDR3 is TGTGCCAGTAGCACCCGGGGGGGCGGGGGCCTCCTAGATACGCAGTATTTT.